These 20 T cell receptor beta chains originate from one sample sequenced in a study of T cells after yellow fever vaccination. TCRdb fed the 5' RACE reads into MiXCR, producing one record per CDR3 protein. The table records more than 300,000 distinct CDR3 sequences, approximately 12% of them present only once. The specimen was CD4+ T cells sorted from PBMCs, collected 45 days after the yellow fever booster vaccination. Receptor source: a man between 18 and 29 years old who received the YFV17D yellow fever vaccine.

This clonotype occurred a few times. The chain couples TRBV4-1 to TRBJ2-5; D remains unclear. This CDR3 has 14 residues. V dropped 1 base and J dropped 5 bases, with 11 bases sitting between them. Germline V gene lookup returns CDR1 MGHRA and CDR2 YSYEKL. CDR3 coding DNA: TGCGCCAGCAGCCAAGTAGTTCTCTTGGAGACCCAGTACTTC. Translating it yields CASSQVVLLETQYF.

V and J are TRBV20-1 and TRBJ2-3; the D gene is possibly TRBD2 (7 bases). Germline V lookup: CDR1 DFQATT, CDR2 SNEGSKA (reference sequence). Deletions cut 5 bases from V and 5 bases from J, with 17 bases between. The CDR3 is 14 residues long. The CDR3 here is CSAPMGGAKDTQYF. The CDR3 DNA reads TGCAGTGCTCCCATGGGGGGGGCCAAAGATACGCAGTATTTT.

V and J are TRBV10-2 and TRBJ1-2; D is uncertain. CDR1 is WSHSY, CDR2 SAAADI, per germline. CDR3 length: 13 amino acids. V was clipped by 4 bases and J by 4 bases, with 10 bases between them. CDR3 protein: CASSVPTIYGYTF. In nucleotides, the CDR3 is TGCGCCAGCAGTGTACCGACTATCTATGGCTACACCTTC.

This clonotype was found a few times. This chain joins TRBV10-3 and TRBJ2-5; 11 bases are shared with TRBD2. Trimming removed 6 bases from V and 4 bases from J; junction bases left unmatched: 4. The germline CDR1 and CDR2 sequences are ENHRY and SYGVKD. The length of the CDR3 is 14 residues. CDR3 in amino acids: CAISTGTSGETQYF. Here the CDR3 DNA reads TGTGCCATCAGCACTGGGACTAGCGGAGAGACCCAGTACTTC.

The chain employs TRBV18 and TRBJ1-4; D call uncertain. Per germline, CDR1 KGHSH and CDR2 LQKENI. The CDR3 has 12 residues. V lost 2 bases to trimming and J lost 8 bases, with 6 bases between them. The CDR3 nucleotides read TGTGCCAGCTCACCAGCACAGGAAAAACTGTTTTTT. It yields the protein CASSPAQEKLFF.

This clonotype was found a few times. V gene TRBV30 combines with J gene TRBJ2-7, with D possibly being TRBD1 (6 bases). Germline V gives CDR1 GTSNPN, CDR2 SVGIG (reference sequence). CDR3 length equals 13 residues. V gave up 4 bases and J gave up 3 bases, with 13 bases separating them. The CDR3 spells CAWTSQGSYEQYF. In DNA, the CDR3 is TGTGCCTGGACGTCCCAGGGGAGCTACGAGCAGTACTTC.

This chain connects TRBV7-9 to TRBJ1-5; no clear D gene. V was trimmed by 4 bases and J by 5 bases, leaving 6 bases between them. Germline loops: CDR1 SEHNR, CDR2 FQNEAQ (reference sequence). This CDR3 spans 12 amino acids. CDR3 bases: TGTGCCAGCAGCTCAACGGATCAGCCCCAGCATTTT. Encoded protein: CASSSTDQPQHF. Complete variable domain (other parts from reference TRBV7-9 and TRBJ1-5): DTGVSQNPRHKITKRGQNVTFRCDPISEHNRLYWYRQTLGQGPEFLTYFQNEAQLEKSRLLSDRFSAERPKGSFSTLEIQRTEQGDSAMYLCASSSTDQPQHFGDGTRLSIL.

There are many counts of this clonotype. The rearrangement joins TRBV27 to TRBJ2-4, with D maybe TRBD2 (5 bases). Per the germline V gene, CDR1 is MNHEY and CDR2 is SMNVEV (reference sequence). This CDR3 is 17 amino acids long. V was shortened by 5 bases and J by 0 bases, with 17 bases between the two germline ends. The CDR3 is CASSPYRGTLAKNIQYF. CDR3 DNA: TGTGCCAGCAGTCCTTACCGGGGAACCCTAGCCAAAAACATTCAGTACTTC.

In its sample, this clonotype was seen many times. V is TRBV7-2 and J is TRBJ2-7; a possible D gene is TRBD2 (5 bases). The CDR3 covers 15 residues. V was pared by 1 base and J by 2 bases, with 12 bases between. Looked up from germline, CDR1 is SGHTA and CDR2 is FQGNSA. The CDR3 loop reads CASSLGGGLTYEQYF. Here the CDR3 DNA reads TGTGCCAGCAGCTTAGGTGGAGGACTTACCTACGAGCAGTACTTC.

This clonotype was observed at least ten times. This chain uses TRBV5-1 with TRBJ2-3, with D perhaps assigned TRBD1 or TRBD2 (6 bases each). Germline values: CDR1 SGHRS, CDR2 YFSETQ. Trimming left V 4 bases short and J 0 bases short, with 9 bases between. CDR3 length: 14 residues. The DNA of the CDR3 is TGCGCCAGCAGCCAGGGGACTAGCACAGATACGCAGTATTTT. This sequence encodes CASSQGTSTDTQYF.

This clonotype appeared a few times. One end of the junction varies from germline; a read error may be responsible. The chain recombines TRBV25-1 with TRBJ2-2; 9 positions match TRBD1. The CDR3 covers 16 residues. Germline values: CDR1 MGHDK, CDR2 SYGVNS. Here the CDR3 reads CACSAGRTGAIGELFF. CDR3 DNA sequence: TGTGCCTGCAGTGCAGGTCGGACAGGGGCCATCGGGGAGCTGTTTTTT.

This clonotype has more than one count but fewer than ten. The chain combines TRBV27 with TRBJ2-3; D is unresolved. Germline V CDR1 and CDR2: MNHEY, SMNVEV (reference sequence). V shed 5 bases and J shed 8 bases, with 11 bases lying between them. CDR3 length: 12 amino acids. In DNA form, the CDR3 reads TGTGCCAGCAGTCCACCCCAAAGTACGCAGTATTTT. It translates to CASSPPQSTQYF.

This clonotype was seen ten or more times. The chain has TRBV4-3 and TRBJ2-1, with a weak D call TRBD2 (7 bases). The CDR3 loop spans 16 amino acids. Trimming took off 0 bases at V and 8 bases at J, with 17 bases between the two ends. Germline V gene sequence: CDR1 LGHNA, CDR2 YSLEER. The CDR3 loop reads CASSQDLGGGPDEQFF. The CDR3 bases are TGCGCCAGCAGCCAAGATCTTGGGGGGGGGCCAGATGAGCAGTTCTTC.

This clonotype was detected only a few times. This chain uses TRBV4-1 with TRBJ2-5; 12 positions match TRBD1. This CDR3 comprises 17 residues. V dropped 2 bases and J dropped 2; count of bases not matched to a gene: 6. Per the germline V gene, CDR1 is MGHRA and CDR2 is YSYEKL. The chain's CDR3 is CASSQPGTGGWQETQYF. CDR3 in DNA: TGCGCCAGCAGCCAACCCGGGACAGGGGGCTGGCAAGAGACCCAGTACTTC.

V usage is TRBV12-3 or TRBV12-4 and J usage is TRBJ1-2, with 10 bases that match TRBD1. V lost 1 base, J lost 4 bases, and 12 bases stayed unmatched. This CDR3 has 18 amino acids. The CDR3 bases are TGTGCCAGCAGTTTAGTGGGACAGGGGATAAGGAGCGCCTATGGCTACACCTTC. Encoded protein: CASSLVGQGIRSAYGYTF.

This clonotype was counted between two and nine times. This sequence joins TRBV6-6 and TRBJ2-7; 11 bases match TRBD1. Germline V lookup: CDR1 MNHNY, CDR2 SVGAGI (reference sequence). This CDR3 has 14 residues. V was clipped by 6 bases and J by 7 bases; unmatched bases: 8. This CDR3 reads CASSHTDRGLEQYF. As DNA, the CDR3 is TGTGCCAGCAGCCACACGGACAGGGGGCTTGAGCAGTACTTC.

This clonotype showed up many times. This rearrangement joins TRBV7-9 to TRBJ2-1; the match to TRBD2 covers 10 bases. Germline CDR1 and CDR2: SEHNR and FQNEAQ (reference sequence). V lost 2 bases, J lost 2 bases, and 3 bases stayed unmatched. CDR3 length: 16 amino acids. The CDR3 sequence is CASSLSLAGAYNEQFF. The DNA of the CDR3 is TGTGCCAGCAGCTTAAGCCTAGCGGGGGCCTACAATGAGCAGTTCTTC.

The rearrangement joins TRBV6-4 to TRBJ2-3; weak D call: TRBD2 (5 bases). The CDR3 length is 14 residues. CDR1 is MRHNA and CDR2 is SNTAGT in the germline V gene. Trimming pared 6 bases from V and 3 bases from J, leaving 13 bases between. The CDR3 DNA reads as TGTGCCAGCAGCGAAGGCGGGTGGACAGATACGCAGTATTTT. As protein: CASSEGGWTDTQYF.

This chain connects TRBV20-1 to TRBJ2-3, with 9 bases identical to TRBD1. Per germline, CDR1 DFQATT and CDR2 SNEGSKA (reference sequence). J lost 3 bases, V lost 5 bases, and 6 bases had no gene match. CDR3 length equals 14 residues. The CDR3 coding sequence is TGCAGTGCTGCCCCGGGACAGGGAACAGATACGCAGTATTTT. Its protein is CSAAPGQGTDTQYF.

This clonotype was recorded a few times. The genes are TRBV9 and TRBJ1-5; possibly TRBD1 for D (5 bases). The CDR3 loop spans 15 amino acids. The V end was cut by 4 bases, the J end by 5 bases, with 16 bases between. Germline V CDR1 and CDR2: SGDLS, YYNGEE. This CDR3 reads CASSPDSYGDQPQHF. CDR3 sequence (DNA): TGTGCCAGCAGCCCAGACAGTTACGGCGATCAGCCCCAGCATTTT.